This TCR beta chain came from a study of blood T cell repertoires in COVID-19. Study at large: There were acute and convalescent COVID-19 samples, and they came from the United States, Italy and Spain. T cells, B-cell-depleted T cells, or PBMCs provided the cDNA or gDNA that served as material.

Germline CDR1 reads PRHDT; CDR2 reads FYEKMQ (reference sequence). V lost 5 bases and J 6 bases, leaving 22 bases between the germline ends. The CDR3 runs to 16 residues. In its sample, this clone was seen once. Original processing notes: How many nucleated cells were present was estimated from reference gene primer amplification. Using immunoSEQ multiplex PCR, the repertoire was profiled, and TCRdb retains in-frame clones only, with some absent. That table is the source of V, J and clone size, and D and trimming were worked out from the DNA. This table holds about 170,000 clones, about four fifths found once.

The sample comprised peripheral blood. This TCR was recovered from a woman between 70 and 85 years old who had recovered from COVID-19. The rearrangement uses TRBV13 and TRBJ1-2; D possibly corresponds to TRBD1 (6 bases). CDR3 protein: CASSPRSMGHRHGYTF. The CDR3 nucleotides are TGTGCCAGCAGCCCCCGGTCTATGGGACACCGCCATGGCTACACCTTC.